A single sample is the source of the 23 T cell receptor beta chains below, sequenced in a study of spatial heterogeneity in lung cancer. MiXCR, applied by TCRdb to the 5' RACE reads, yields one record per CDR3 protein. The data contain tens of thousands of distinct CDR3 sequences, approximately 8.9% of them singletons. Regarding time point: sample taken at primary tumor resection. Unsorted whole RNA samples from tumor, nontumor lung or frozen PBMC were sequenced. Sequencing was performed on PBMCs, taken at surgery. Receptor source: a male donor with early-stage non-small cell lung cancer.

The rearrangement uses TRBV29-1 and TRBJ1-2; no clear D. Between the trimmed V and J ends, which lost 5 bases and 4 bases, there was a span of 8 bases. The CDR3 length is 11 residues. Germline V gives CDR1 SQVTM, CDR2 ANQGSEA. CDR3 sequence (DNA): TGCAGCGTTAGCAGTAGCTATGGCTACACCTTC. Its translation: CSVSSSYGYTF.

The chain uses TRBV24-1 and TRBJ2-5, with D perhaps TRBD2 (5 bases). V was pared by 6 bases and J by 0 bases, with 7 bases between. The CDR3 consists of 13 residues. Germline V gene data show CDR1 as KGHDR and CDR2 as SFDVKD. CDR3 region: CATSSGNQETQYF. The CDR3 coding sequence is TGTGCCACCAGTTCGGGGAACCAAGAGACCCAGTACTTC.

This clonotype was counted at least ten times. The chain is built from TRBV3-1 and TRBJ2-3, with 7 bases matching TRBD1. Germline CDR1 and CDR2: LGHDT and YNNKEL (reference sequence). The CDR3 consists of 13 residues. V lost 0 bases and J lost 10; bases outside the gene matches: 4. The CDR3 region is CASSQETGIAQYF. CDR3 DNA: TGTGCCAGCAGCCAAGAGACAGGGATCGCGCAGTATTTT.

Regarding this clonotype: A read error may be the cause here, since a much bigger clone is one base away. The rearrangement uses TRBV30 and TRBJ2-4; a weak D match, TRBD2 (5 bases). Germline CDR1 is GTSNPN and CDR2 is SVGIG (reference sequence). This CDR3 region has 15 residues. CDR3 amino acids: CAWSVLALAKYIQYF. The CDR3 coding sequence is TGTGCCTGGAGTGTATTGGCGCTAGCCAAATACATTCAGTACTTC.

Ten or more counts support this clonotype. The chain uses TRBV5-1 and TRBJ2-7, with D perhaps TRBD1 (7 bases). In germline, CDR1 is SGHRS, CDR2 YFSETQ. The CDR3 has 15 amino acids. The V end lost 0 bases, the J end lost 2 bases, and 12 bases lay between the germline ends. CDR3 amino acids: CASSLAGGTAYEQYF. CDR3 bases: TGCGCCAGCAGCTTGGCCGGCGGGACAGCCTACGAGCAGTACTTC.

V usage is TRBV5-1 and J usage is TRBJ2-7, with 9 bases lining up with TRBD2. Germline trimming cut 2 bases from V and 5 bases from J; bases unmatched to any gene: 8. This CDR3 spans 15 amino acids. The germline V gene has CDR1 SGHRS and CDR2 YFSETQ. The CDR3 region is CASSFSGSGRDEQYF. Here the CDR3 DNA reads TGCGCCAGCAGCTTTAGCGGGAGCGGGCGGGACGAGCAGTACTTC.

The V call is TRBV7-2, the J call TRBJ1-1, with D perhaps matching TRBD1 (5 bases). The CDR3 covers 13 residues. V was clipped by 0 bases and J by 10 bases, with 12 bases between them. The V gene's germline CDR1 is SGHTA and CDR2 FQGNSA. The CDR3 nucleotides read TGTGCCAGCAGCTTAGCAGGGCAGGGTCGAGCTTTCTTT. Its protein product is CASSLAGQGRAFF.

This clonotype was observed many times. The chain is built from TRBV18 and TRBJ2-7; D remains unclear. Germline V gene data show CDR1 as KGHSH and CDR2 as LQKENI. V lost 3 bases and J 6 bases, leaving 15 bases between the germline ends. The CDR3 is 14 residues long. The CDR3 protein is CASSPMEWQAEQYF. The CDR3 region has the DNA TGTGCCAGCTCACCCATGGAATGGCAGGCCGAGCAGTACTTC.

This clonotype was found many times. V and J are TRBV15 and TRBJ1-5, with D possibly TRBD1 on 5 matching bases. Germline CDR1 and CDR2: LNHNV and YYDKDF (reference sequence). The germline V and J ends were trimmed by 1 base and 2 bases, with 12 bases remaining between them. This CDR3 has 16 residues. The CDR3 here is CATSRAQGYGNQPQHF. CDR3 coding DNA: TGTGCCACCAGCAGAGCGCAGGGTTACGGCAATCAGCCCCAGCATTTT.

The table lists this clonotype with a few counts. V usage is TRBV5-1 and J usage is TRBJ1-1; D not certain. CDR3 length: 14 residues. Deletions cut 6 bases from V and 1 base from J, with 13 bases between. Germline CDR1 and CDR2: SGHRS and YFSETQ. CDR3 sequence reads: CASNPGDPNTEAFF. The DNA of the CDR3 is TGCGCCAGCAACCCTGGCGATCCGAACACTGAAGCTTTCTTT.

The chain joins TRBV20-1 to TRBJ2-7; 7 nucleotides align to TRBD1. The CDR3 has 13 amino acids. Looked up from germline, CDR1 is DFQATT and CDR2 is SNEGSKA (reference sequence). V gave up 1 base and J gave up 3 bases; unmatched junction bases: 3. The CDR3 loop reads CSARADRDYEQYF. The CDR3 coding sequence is TGCAGTGCTAGAGCCGACAGGGACTACGAGCAGTACTTC.

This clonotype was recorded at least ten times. CDR3 bases: TGTGCCAGCAGCCCGGGACAGGTTGGGTACGAGCAGTACTTC. As protein: CASSPGQVGYEQYF. The chain carries TRBV5-6 and TRBJ2-7, with TRBD1 matching 8 bases. Unmatched junction bases numbered 7, after V lost 4 bases and J lost 4 bases. CDR3 length: 14 residues. Per germline, CDR1 SGHDT and CDR2 YYEEEE.

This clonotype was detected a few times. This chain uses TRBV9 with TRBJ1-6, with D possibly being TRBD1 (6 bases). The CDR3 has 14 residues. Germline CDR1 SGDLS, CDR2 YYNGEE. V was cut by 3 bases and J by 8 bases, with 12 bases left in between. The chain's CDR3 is CASSADRRYSPLHF. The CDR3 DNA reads TGTGCCAGCAGCGCCGACAGGAGATATTCACCCCTCCACTTT.

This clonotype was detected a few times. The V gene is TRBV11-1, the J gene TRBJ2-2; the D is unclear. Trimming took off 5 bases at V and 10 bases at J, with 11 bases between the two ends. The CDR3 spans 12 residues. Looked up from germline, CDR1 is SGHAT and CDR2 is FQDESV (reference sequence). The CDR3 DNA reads TGTGCCAGCAGCCCCGCGAGTCTGGAGCTGTTTTTT. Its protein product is CASSPASLELFF.

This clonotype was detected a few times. The CDR3 is CASSLGGNRQETQYF. CDR3 in DNA: TGTGCCAGCAGTTTGGGCGGGAACCGCCAAGAGACCCAGTACTTC. The chain combines TRBV12-3 or TRBV12-4 with TRBJ2-5; TRBD2 might be the D (6 bases). CDR3 length equals 15 residues. V was cut by 3 bases and J by 1 base, with 12 bases left in between.

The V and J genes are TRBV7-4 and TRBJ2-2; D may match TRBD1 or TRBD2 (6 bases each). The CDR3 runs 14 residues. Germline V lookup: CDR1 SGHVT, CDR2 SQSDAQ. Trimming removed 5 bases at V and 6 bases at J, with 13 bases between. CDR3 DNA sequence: TGTGCCAGCAGCCCGACGGGGGCGGCCGGGGAGCTGTTTTTT. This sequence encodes CASSPTGAAGELFF.

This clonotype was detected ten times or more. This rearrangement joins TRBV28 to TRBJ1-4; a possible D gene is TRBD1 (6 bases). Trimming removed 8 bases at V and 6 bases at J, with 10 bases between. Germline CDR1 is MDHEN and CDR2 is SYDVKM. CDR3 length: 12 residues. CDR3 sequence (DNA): TGTGCCAGCCGGGAGGGGGATGAAAAACTGTTTTTT. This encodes CASREGDEKLFF.

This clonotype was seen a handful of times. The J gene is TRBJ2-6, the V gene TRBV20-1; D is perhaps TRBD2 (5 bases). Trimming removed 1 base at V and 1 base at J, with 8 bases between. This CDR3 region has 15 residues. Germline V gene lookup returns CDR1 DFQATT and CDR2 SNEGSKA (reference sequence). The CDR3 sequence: CSARAPGSGANVLTF. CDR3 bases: TGCAGTGCTAGAGCCCCGGGGTCTGGGGCCAACGTCCTGACTTTC.

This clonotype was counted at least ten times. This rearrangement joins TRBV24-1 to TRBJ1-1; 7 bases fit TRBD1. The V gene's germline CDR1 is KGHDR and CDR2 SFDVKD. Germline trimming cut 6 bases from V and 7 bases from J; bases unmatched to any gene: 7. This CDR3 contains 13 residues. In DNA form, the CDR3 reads TGTGCCACCAGTTTCTCAGGGGGAAGTGAAGCTTTCTTT. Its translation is CATSFSGGSEAFF.

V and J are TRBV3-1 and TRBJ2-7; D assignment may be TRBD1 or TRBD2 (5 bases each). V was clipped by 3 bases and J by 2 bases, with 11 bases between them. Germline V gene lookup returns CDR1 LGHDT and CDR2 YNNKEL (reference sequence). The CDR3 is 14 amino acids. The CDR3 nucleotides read TGTGCCAGCAGCCACAGGGACCCAGCCTACGAGCAGTACTTC. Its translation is CASSHRDPAYEQYF.

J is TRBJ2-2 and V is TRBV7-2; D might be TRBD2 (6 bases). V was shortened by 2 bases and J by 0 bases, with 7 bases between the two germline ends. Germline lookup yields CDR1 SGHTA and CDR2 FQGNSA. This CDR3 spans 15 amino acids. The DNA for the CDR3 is TGTGCCAGCAGCTTACGGACTACGAACACCGGGGAGCTGTTTTTT. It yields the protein CASSLRTTNTGELFF.

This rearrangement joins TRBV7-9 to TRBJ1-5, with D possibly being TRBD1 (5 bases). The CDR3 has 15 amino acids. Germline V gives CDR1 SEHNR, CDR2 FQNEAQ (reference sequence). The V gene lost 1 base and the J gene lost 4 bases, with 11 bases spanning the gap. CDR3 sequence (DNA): TGTGCCAGCAGCTTAGGCAGGGCGGGAAATCAGCCCCAGCATTTT. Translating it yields CASSLGRAGNQPQHF.

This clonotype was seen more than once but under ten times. CDR3 in amino acids: CASRGQGKPYEQYF. CDR3 sequence (DNA): TGTGCCAGCAGGGGACAGGGCAAGCCCTACGAGCAGTACTTC. The chain carries TRBV28 and TRBJ2-7; TRBD1 aligns across 9 bases. The CDR3 sequence is 14 residues long. Per the germline V gene, CDR1 is MDHEN and CDR2 is SYDVKM. The V segment lost 6 bases and the J segment 2 bases; nucleotides outside the gene matches: 5.